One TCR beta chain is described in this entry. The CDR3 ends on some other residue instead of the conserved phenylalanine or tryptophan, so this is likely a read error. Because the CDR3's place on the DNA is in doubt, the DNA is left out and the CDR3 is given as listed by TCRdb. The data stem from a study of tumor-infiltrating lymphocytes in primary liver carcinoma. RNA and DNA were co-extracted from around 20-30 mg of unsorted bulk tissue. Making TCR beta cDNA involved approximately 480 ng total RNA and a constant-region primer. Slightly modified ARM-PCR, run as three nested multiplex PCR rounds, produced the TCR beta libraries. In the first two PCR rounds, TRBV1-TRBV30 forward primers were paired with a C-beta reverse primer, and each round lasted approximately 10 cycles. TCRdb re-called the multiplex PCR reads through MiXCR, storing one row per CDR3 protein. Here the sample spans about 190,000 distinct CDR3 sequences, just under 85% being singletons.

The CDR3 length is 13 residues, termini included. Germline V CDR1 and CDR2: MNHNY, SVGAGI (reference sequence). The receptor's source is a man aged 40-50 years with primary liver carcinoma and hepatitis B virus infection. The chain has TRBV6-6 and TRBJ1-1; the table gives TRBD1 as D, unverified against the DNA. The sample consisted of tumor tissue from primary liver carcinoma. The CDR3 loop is CASSTGGTTEVLY.